The rows below give T cell receptor beta chains drawn from one sample of a study of cytomegalovirus exposure and HLA in healthy donors. The repertoire was sequenced with immunoSEQ multiplex PCR; TCRdb's copy has only in-frame clones and lacks some. The data show some 270,000 clones, nearly 95% seen once. Sequencing used PBMCs. The origin of the receptors is a girl aged 2 to 9 in good health and CMV-seronegative. Each CDR3 is given with its conserved first and last residue. The D gene is left open where the match is weak. Size is stated for part of the rows, as once, few or many counts, or as a class when the clone is expanded.

TRBJ2-7 | - | TRBV6-1 | - | CASSEQEQYF | TGTGCCAGCAGTGAACAGGAGCAGTACTTC
TRBJ2-1 | - | TRBV28 | TRBD1 | CASSRDRDYNEQFF | TGTGCCAGCAGCCGGGACAGGGACTACAATGAGCAGTTCTTC
TRBJ2-7 | once | TRBV30 | TRBD2 | CAWSASGRAYEQYF | TGTGCCTGGAGTGCAAGCGGGAGAGCCTACGAGCAGTACTTC
TRBJ2-1 | - | TRBV5-4 | TRBD2 | CASSLPDPTSSSYNEQFF | TGTGCCAGCAGCTTGCCAGACCCGACTAGCTCCTCCTACAATGAGCAGTTCTTC
TRBJ2-7 | - | TRBV6-5 | - | CASSYSPEAHYEQYF | TGTGCCAGCAGTTACTCGCCCGAGGCCCACTACGAGCAGTACTTC
TRBJ1-1 | - | TRBV19 | - | CASSISGVTEAFF | TGTGCCAGTAGTATTTCAGGGGTGACTGAAGCTTTCTTT
TRBJ2-7 | - | TRBV11-1 | - | CASSRGQGDTYEQYF | TGTGCCAGCAGCCGGGGACAAGGTGATACCTACGAGCAGTACTTC
TRBJ2-5 | - | TRBV2 | TRBD2 | CASSLAGGNQETQYF | TGTGCCAGCAGCTTAGCGGGGGGGAACCAAGAGACCCAGTACTTC
TRBJ1-1 | - | TRBV30 | - | CAWSATPPGTLSKSTEAFF | TGTGCCTGGAGTGCGACACCCCCCGGGACTCTTTCGAAAAGCACTGAAGCTTTCTTT
TRBJ1-2 | - | TRBV6-1 | - | CASTGDYGYTF | TGTGCCAGCACCGGGGATTATGGCTACACCTTC
TRBJ2-7 | - | TRBV5-1 | TRBD2 | CASSSGLDSFREQYF | TGCGCCAGCAGCTCGGGACTAGACTCCTTTCGGGAGCAGTACTTC
TRBJ2-3 | once | TRBV7-9 | - | CSSSLNSGAQYF | TGTTCCAGCAGCTTAAATTCAGGGGCGCAGTATTTT
TRBJ2-1 | - | TRBV7-9 | TRBD2 | CASSLTSGRFDEQFF | TGTGCCAGCAGCCTGACTAGCGGGAGGTTCGATGAGCAGTTCTTC
TRBJ2-3 | - | TRBV7-8 | TRBD1 | CASSPSHRGQNTDTQYF | TGTGCCAGCAGCCCAAGCCACAGGGGGCAAAACACAGATACGCAGTATTTT
TRBJ1-4 | - | TRBV25-1 | - | CASSPQGGGYEKLFF | TGTGCCAGCAGTCCCCAGGGCGGGGGCTATGAAAAACTGTTTTTT
TRBJ1-2 | once | TRBV5-4 | - | CASSLVVGVDYGYTF | TGTGCCAGCAGCTTGGTCGTAGGGGTGGACTATGGCTACACCTTC
TRBJ1-1 | - | TRBV14 | TRBD1 | CASSPDRGTEAFF | TGTGCCAGCAGCCCGGACAGGGGCACTGAAGCTTTCTTT
TRBJ2-7 | - | TRBV18 | TRBD1 | CASSPQGQGLPYEQYF | TGTGCCAGCTCACCCCAGGGACAGGGGCTTCCCTACGAGCAGTACTTC
TRBJ2-3 | - | TRBV18 | TRBD2 | CASSQSNGGASDTQYF | TGTGCCAGCTCCCAATCGAACGGGGGGGCCTCAGATACGCAGTATTTT
TRBJ2-5 | - | TRBV15 | TRBD2 | CATSRDMGGETQYF | TGTGCCACCAGCAGAGATATGGGGGGGGAGACCCAGTACTTC
TRBJ2-1 | - | TRBV6-1 | - | CASSEIQGNEQFF | TGTGCCAGCAGTGAAATTCAGGGCAATGAGCAGTTCTTC
TRBJ1-5 | - | TRBV30 | - | CAWKTGWGGDQPQHF | TGTGCCTGGAAGACCGGCTGGGGGGGGGATCAGCCCCAGCATTTT
TRBJ2-1 | - | TRBV19 | TRBD2 | CASSGGYNEQFF | TGTGCCAGTAGCGGGGGGTACAATGAGCAGTTCTTC
TRBJ1-4 | - | TRBV6-1 | TRBD1 | CASSDPGGGDEKLFF | TGTGCCAGCAGCGACCCAGGGGGCGGCGATGAAAAACTGTTTTTT
TRBJ2-1 | - | TRBV7-8 | TRBD2 | CASSLARGLADITGNEQFF | TGTGCCAGCAGCTTAGCGCGGGGACTAGCGGATATAACGGGCAATGAGCAGTTCTTC
TRBJ2-1 | - | TRBV7-9 | TRBD2 | CASSPGGTGGPLNEQFF | TGTGCCAGCAGCCCCGGGGGAACGGGAGGGCCCTTAAATGAGCAGTTCTTC
TRBJ2-3 | - | TRBV11-2 | - | CASSFDSPDTQYF | TGTGCCAGCAGCTTCGATAGCCCAGATACGCAGTATTTT
TRBJ1-5 | - | TRBV7-3 | - | CASSLSGGEPQHF | TGTGCCAGCAGCTTAAGCGGGGGAGAGCCCCAGCATTTT
TRBJ1-5 | - | TRBV28 | - | CASSPRLSNQPQHF | TGTGCCAGCAGTCCGAGGTTGAGCAATCAGCCCCAGCATTTT
TRBJ2-1 | - | TRBV27 | - | CASSLSGLPYEQFF | TGTGCCAGCAGTTTATCGGGACTCCCCTATGAGCAGTTCTTC
TRBJ2-1 | - | TRBV5-1 | TRBD2 | CASSPGTSGGAFNEQFF | TGCGCCAGCAGCCCCGGGACTAGCGGGGGGGCTTTCAATGAGCAGTTCTTC
TRBJ2-7 | - | TRBV30 | TRBD1 | CAWSVQGGESGEQYF | TGTGCCTGGAGTGTACAGGGGGGTGAGTCCGGGGAGCAGTACTTC
TRBJ2-5 | few | TRBV2 | TRBD2 | CASSELAGGPGETQYF | TGTGCCAGCAGTGAACTAGCGGGGGGGCCCGGGGAGACCCAGTACTTC
TRBJ1-5 | - | TRBV7-6 | TRBD1 | CASSLGQGNQPQHF | TGTGCCAGCAGCCTCGGACAGGGCAATCAGCCCCAGCATTTT
TRBJ2-7 | - | TRBV6-6 | - | CASSYSQSSTYEQYF | TGTGCCAGCAGTTACTCACAGTCGTCCACCTACGAGCAGTACTTC
TRBJ2-1 | - | TRBV5-6 | - | CASSLVRPGEEQFF | TGTGCCAGCAGCTTGGTAAGGCCAGGCGAGGAGCAGTTCTTC
TRBJ2-5 | - | TRBV5-1 | TRBD2 | CASSPGLGFWETQYF | TGCGCCAGCAGCCCGGGACTAGGGTTCTGGGAGACCCAGTACTTC
TRBJ2-7 | - | TRBV19 | TRBD1 | CASATGGKQYF | TGTGCCAGTGCTACAGGGGGTAAGCAGTACTTC
TRBJ2-7 | - | TRBV7-9 | TRBD1 | CASSLGGQTYEQYF | TGTGCCAGCAGCTTAGGGGGACAGACCTACGAGCAGTACTTC
TRBJ2-2 | once | TRBV5-4 | - | CASSLREDGELFF | TGTGCCAGCAGCCTCAGGGAAGACGGGGAGCTGTTTTTT
TRBJ2-7 | - | TRBV7-2 | TRBD2 | CASSETLAGRSYEQYF | TGTGCCAGCAGCGAGACTCTAGCGGGCCGCTCCTACGAGCAGTACTTC
TRBJ1-3 | - | TRBV7-8 | TRBD1 | CASSPREGAARSSGNTIYF | TGTGCCAGCAGCCCGCGTGAGGGGGCCGCCCGGAGCTCTGGAAACACCATATATTTT
TRBJ2-3 | - | TRBV18 | TRBD1 | CASSPRQDRGYTDTQYF | TGTGCCAGCTCACCTCGACAGGACAGGGGTTACACAGATACGCAGTATTTT
TRBJ2-1 | - | TRBV9 | TRBD2 | CASSVDEAGGALGNEQFF | TGTGCCAGCAGCGTAGATGAAGCGGGAGGGGCCCTGGGCAATGAGCAGTTCTTC
TRBJ1-1 | - | TRBV7-9 | - | CASSGTQGNTEAFF | TGTGCCAGCAGCGGTACACAGGGGAACACTGAAGCTTTCTTT
TRBJ1-2 | - | TRBV7-2 | - | CASSLELRYGYTF | TGTGCCAGCAGCTTAGAACTGAGATATGGCTACACCTTC
TRBJ1-1 | - | TRBV27 | TRBD1 | CASSQRDRPNTEAFF | TGTGCCAGCAGTCAAAGGGACAGACCAAACACTGAAGCTTTCTTT
TRBJ1-1 | - | TRBV29-1 | - | CSVAVGRAFF | TGCAGCGTGGCGGTGGGGAGAGCTTTCTTT
TRBJ2-5 | - | TRBV19 | TRBD1 | CASSIARGTGRGETQYF | TGTGCCAGTAGTATAGCCCGAGGGACAGGCAGGGGAGAGACCCAGTACTTC